This T cell receptor (beta chain) appears in the sequencing data of a study of cytomegalovirus exposure and HLA in healthy donors. Study-level information: Ancestry clustering placed roughly four fifths of approximately 420 genotyped donors in the Caucasian-associated cluster. Overall study findings and caveats: Most CMV-associated TCR beta chains were later found to appear HLA-restricted.

About this clone itself: Its specificity is unknown.

Use of 60 Vbeta and 13 Jbeta primers characterized the PCR. TCRdb's copy holds only in-frame clones and misses some; the assay was immunoSEQ multiplex PCR. The sample lists over 150,000 clones; approximately 81% were seen once. The CDR3 loop spans 17 amino acids. Per the germline V gene, CDR1 is SGHRS and CDR2 is YFSETQ. V trimming: 4 bases; J trimming: 6 bases; junction bases outside the gene matches: 10. The origin of this receptor is a male donor in good health and CMV-seronegative. Sequencing used PBMCs. The rearrangement uses TRBV5-1 and TRBJ2-1, with 13 nucleotides matching TRBD2. CDR3 DNA: TGCGCCAGCAGCCGAGGCGGGGGACTAGCGGGGCTCAATGAGCAGTTCTTC. Its translation is CASSRGGGLAGLNEQFF.